The clone carrying this T cell receptor beta chain was observed many times. CDR1 and CDR2 (germline): LGHNT, FRNRAP. Deletions cut 0 bases from V and 0 bases from J, with 13 bases between. This CDR3 has 17 amino acids. Time point specified: newly diagnosed GD, antithyroid drugs for less than 3 months. PBMC-extracted RNA yielded the TCR library. This entry comes from a study of regulatory T cells in long-lasting Graves disease. Libraries of TCR beta came from iRepertoire HTBI primers plus Arm-PCR of CDR3 regions. TCRdb reanalysed the multiplex PCR reads using MiXCR and keeps one entry per CDR3 protein. The table shows fewer than 450,000 distinct CDR3 sequences, with over 14% occurring only once. These data also featured in a second study, about T cells in Graves' hyperthyroidism and ophthalmopathy. From that second work: Uncontrolled infection, other autoimmune disease, pregnancy or lactation disqualified patients from enrolment.

The sample here was peripheral blood mononuclear cells (PBMCs), taken at new diagnosis, from a patient treated with antithyroid drugs. V usage is TRBV12-5 and J usage is TRBJ2-3, with unresolved D. This TCR was recovered from a woman aged 40-49 years with Graves disease. The CDR3 nucleotides read TGTGCTAGTGGTTTGGTAGTGGGGTTATCTAGCACAGATACGCAGTATTTT. It is translated as CASGLVVGLSSTDTQYF.